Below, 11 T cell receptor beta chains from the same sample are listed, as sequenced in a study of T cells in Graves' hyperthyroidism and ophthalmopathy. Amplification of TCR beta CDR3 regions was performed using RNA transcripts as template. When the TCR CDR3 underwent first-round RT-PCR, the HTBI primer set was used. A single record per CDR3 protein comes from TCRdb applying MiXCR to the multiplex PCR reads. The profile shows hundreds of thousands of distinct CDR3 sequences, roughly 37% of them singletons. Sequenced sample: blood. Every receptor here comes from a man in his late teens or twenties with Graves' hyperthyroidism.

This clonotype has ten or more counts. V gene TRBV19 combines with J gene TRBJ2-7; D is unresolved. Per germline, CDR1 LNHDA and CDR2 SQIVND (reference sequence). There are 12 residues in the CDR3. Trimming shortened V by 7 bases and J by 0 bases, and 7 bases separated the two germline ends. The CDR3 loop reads CASMDDSYEQYF. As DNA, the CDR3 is TGTGCCAGTATGGACGACTCCTACGAGCAGTACTTC.

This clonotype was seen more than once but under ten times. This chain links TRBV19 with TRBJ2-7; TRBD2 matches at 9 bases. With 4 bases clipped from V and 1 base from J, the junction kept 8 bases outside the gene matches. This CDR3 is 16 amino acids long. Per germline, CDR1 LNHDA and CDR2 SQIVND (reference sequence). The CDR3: CASSTRREGKSYEQYF. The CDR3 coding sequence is TGTGCCAGTAGTACCCGGCGGGAGGGCAAGTCCTACGAGCAGTACTTC. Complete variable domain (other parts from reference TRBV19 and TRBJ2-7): DGGITQSPKYLFRKEGQNVTLSCEQNLNHDAMYWYRQDPGQGLRLIYYSQIVNDFQKGDIAEGYSVSREKKESFPLTVTSAQKNPTAFYLCASSTRREGKSYEQYFGPGTRLTVT.

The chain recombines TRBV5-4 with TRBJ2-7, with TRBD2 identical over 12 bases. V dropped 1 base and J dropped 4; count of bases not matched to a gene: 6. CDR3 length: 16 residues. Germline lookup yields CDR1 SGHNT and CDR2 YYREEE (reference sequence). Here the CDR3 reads CASSLQGGLAGYEQYF. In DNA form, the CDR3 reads TGTGCCAGCAGCTTGCAAGGGGGACTAGCGGGTTACGAGCAGTACTTC. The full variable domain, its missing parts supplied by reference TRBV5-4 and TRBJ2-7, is ETGVTQSPTHLIKTRGQQVTLRCSSQSGHNTVSWYQQALGQGPQFIFQYYREEENGRGNFPPRFSGLQFPNYSSELNVNALELDDSALYLCASSLQGGLAGYEQYFGPGTRLTVT.

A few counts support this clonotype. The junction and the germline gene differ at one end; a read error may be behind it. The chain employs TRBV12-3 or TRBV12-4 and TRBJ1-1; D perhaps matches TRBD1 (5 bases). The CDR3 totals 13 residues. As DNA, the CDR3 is TGCGCCAGCAGCCACGGAGGGGCGGCTGAAGCTTTCTTT. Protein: CASSHGGAAEAFF.

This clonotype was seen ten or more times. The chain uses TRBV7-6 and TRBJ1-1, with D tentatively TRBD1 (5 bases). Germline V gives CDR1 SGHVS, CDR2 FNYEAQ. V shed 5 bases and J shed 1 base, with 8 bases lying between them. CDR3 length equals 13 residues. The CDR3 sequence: CASSHGGNTEAFF. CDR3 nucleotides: TGTGCCAGCAGCCACGGGGGGAACACTGAAGCTTTCTTT.

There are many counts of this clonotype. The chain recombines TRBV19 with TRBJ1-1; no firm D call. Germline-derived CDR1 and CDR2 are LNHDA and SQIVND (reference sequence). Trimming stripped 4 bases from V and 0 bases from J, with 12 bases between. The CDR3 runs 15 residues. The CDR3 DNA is TGTGCCAGTAGTAAGGAGACGGATATGAACACTGAAGCTTTCTTT. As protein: CASSKETDMNTEAFF.

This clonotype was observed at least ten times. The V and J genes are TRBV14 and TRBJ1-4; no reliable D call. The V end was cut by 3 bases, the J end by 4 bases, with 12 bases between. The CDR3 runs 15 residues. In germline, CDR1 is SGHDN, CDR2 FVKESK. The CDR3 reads CASSQNRHGNEKLFF. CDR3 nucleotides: TGTGCCAGCAGCCAGAATAGGCACGGTAATGAAAAACTGTTTTTT.

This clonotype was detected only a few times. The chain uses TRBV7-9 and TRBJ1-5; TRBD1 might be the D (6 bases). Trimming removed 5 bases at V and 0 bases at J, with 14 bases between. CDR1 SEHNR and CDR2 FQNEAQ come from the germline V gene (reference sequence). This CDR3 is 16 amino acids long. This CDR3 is CASSRGTTYSNQPQHF. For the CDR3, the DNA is TGTGCCAGCAGCCGGGGGACAACCTATAGCAATCAGCCCCAGCATTTT.

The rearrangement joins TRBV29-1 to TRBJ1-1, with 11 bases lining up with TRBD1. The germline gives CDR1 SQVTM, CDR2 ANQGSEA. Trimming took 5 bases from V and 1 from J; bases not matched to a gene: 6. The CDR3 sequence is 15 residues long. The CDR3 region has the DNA TGCAGCGTTTCTCTCGGGACAGGGGGGAACACTGAAGCTTTCTTT. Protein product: CSVSLGTGGNTEAFF.

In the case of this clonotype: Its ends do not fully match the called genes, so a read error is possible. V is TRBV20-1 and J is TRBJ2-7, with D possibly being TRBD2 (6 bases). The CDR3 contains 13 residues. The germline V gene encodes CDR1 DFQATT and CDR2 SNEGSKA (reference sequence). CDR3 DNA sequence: TGCAGTGCGACTCCTCCGGGAGCCTACGAGCAGTGCTTC. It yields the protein CSATPPGAYEQCF.

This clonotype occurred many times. CDR3 in amino acids: CASRTGGSGANVLTF. The CDR3 DNA reads TGTGCCAGTAGGACAGGGGGCTCTGGGGCCAACGTCCTGACTTTC. The rearrangement uses TRBV19 and TRBJ2-6; 9 bases line up with TRBD1. CDR3 length equals 15 residues. V trimming: 6 bases; J trimming: 0 bases; junction bases outside the gene matches: 0. Germline V CDR1 and CDR2: LNHDA, SQIVND (reference sequence).